A single sample gave rise to the 7 T cell receptor beta chains below, sequenced in a study of blood T cell repertoires in COVID-19. Sequenced by immunoSEQ multiplex PCR; TCRdb stores in-frame clones only, minus some. The repertoire holds around 72,000 clones, with 75% to 95% as singletons. Specimen: peripheral blood. All receptors come from a human donor with active COVID-19. The donor label of this sample is uncertain.

The table lists this clone with a few counts. The V and J genes are TRBV12-3 or TRBV12-4 and TRBJ2-2; no reliable D call. Trimming removed 6 bases from V and 2 bases from J, with 4 bases in between. There are 12 residues in the CDR3. In nucleotides, the CDR3 is TGTGCCAGCAGCCCTAACACCGGGGAGCTGTTTTTT. It encodes CASSPNTGELFF.

J is TRBJ1-1 and V is TRBV9, with D possibly being TRBD1 (6 bases). Germline CDR1 and CDR2: SGDLS and YYNGEE. The CDR3 spans 15 residues. V was clipped by 3 bases and J by 3 bases, with 15 bases between them. The CDR3 bases are TGTGCCAGCAGCGCAACTACAGGGTGGGACACTGAAGCTTTCTTT. It is translated as CASSATTGWDTEAFF.

The chain recombines TRBV5-1 with TRBJ2-7; TRBD1 aligns across 9 bases. CDR3 length: 13 amino acids. The V gene's germline CDR1 is SGHRS and CDR2 YFSETQ. Trimming removed 4 bases from V and 3 bases from J; junction bases left unmatched: 2. CDR3 region: CASSRDRDYEQYF. The DNA for the CDR3 is TGCGCCAGCAGCCGGGACAGGGACTACGAGCAGTACTTC. Full variable domain (rest looked up from reference TRBV5-1 and TRBJ2-7): KAGVTQTPRYLIKTRGQQVTLSCSPISGHRSVSWYQQTPGQGLQFLFEYFSETQRNKGNFPGRFSGRQFSNSRSEMNVSTLELGDSALYLCASSRDRDYEQYFGPGTRLTVT.

This clone was picked up one time. This chain connects TRBV5-6 to TRBJ2-1; no definite D call. In germline, CDR1 is SGHDT, CDR2 YYEEEE. This CDR3 comprises 14 residues. Trimming took off 1 base at V and 0 bases at J, with 5 bases between the two ends. DNA for the CDR3: TGTGCCAGCAGCTTGCGCGGCTCCTACAATGAGCAGTTCTTC. It translates to CASSLRGSYNEQFF. The full variable domain, with the rest looked up from reference TRBV5-6 and TRBJ2-1, is DAGVTQSPTHLIKTRGQQVTLRCSPKSGHDTVSWYQQALGQGPQFIFQYYEEEERQRGNFPDRFSGHQFPNYSSELNVNALLLGDSALYLCASSLRGSYNEQFFGPGTRLTVL.

The J gene is TRBJ1-1, the V gene TRBV24-1, with D unresolved. V dropped 7 bases and J dropped 0 bases, with 8 bases sitting between them. This CDR3 spans 13 amino acids. The germline gives CDR1 KGHDR, CDR2 SFDVKD. The CDR3: CATRRELNTEAFF. In nucleotides, the CDR3 is TGTGCCACCAGGAGGGAGTTGAACACTGAAGCTTTCTTT.

The chain carries TRBV7-2 and TRBJ2-3, with D hard to call. The length of the CDR3 is 15 residues. Trimming stripped 6 bases from V and 2 bases from J, with 15 bases between. Germline V CDR1 and CDR2: SGHTA, FQGNSA. The CDR3 sequence: CASSLDIRYTDTQYF. CDR3 DNA: TGTGCCAGCAGTCTTGACATCCGTTACACAGATACGCAGTATTTT. Supplemented by reference TRBV7-2 and TRBJ2-3, the full variable domain reads GAGVSQSPSNKVTEKGKDVELRCDPISGHTALYWYRQSLGQGLEFLIYFQGNSAPDKSGLPSDRFSAERTGGSVSTLTIQRTQQEDSAVYLCASSLDIRYTDTQYFGPGTRLTVL.

The chain combines TRBV29-1 with TRBJ2-1; 7 positions agree with TRBD1. In germline, CDR1 is SQVTM, CDR2 ANQGSEA. V trimming: 7 bases; J trimming: 7 bases; junction bases outside the gene matches: 7. This CDR3 is built from 12 residues. The CDR3 loop reads CSGRDSPNEQFF. DNA for the CDR3: TGCAGCGGACGGGACAGCCCAAATGAGCAGTTCTTC.